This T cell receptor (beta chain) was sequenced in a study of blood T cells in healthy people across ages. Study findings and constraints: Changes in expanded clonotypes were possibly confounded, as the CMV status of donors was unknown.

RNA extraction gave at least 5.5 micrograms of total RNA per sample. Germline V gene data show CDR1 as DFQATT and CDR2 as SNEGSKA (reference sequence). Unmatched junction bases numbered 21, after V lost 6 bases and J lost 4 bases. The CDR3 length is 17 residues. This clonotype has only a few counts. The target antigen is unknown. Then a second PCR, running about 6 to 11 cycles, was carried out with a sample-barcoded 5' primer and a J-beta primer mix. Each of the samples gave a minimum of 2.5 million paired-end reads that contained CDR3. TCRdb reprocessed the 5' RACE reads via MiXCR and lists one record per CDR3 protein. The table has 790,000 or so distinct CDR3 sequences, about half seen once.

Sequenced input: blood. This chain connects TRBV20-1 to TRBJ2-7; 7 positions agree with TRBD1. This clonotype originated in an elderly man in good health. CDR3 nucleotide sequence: TGCAGTGCCACCCACGACGACAGGGCCTATACACTTTACGAGCAGTACTTC. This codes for CSATHDDRAYTLYEQYF.